These T cell receptor beta chains were read from a single sample in a study of identical twins. Via MiXCR, TCRdb re-called the 5' RACE reads, giving one row per CDR3 protein. The sample carries around 1.7 million distinct CDR3 sequences, roughly a third recorded once. The specimen was cord blood. These receptors were taken from a newborn girl in good health. The CDR3 runs from the conserved cysteine through the conserved F or W. The order of the fields is clone size, D gene, J gene, V gene, CDR3 DNA, CDR3 protein. The D gene is left open where the match is weak. Clone size is not always given. Where it is, it says once, few, many or a class for expanded clones.

-,-,TRBJ1-1,TRBV10-3,TGTGCCATCAGGGACGGAGCAGGCACTGAAGCTTTCTTT,CAIRDGAGTEAFF
few,-,TRBJ2-1,TRBV7-2,TGTGCCAGCAGATCCGGATCTGGGGGGAATGAGCAGTTCTTC,CASRSGSGGNEQFF
-,TRBD1,TRBJ2-7,TRBV29-1,TGCGTGCACGGGACAGGGGCCTACGAGCAGTACTTC,CVHGTGAYEQYF
few,-,TRBJ2-1,TRBV20-1,TGCAGTGCTAGAGGGTTTTGGGGGATTGAGCAGTTCTTC,CSARGFWGIEQFF
few,TRBD1,TRBJ2-7,TRBV28,TGTGCCAGCACCTTAGGACAGGGCAGCTCCTACGAGCAGTACTTC,CASTLGQGSSYEQYF
few,TRBD1,TRBJ2-3,TRBV13,TGTGCCAGCAGCTATGACAGGGTCATTGATACGCAGTATTTT,CASSYDRVIDTQYF
once,TRBD2,TRBJ2-3,TRBV11-2,TGTGCCAGCGGGGAAACCGCGGGGGAGGGAGATACGCAGTATTTT,CASGETAGEGDTQYF
-,-,TRBJ2-3,TRBV20-1,TGCAGTGCTAGAGATCGGGTGGCAGATACGCAGTATTTT,CSARDRVADTQYF
few,-,TRBJ1-4,TRBV2,TGTGCCAGTAGAAAGGAAATCGGGGCATTAGAAGAAAAACTGTTTTTT,CASRKEIGALEEKLFF
-,TRBD1,TRBJ1-2,TRBV28,TGTGCCAGCAGTCACCTGGACAGGGGCTATGGCTACACCTTC,CASSHLDRGYGYTF
-,-,TRBJ2-1,TRBV19,TGTGCCAGTAGCATCCGTCATACCTCCTACAATGAGCAGTTCTTC,CASSIRHTSYNEQFF
-,-,TRBJ2-1,TRBV6-5,TGTGCCAGCAGTCACCGGTGGGGGTACAATGAGCAGTTCTTC,CASSHRWGYNEQFF
-,-,TRBJ2-7,TRBV5-1,TGCGCCAGCAGCGGCCTAGGAATGTACGAGCAGTACTTC,CASSGLGMYEQYF
-,-,TRBJ2-5,TRBV6-5,TGTGCCAGCAGTTACTCGAGGAGACCCAATGAGCAGTACTTC,CASSYSRRPNEQYF
few,-,TRBJ2-1,TRBV28,TGTGCCAGCAGTTCTACCAACAAGGGGGAGCAGTTCTTC,CASSSTNKGEQFF
few,TRBD2,TRBJ2-7,TRBV15,TGTGCCACCAGCCGAGAGACGGGAGGCTACTACGAGCAGTACTTC,CATSRETGGYYEQYF
-,-,TRBJ2-7,TRBV4-2,TGTGCCAGCAGCCAAGACCAAGGGGGGAGCTCCTACAATGAGCAGTACTTC,CASSQDQGGSSYNEQYF
-,TRBD2,TRBJ2-1,TRBV6-1,TGTGCCAGCAGTGACACTAGCGGGGCCTACAATGAGCAGTTCTTC,CASSDTSGAYNEQFF
few,TRBD2,TRBJ2-5,TRBV5-1,TGCGCCAGCAGCCTCGGACTAGGTCTGGGAGAGACCCAGTACTTC,CASSLGLGLGETQYF
few,-,TRBJ1-2,TRBV20-1,TGCAGTGCTGTCGTGACAACTAACTATGGCTACACCTTC,CSAVVTTNYGYTF
-,-,TRBJ1-5,TRBV6-6,TGTGCCAGCAGTTACGGTCGGCAAAACAATCAGCCCCAGCATTTT,CASSYGRQNNQPQHF
-,-,TRBJ1-5,TRBV28,TGTGCCAGCAGTTCCGGACGTTTCCAGCATTTT,CASSSGRFQHF
few,TRBD2,TRBJ2-7,TRBV20-1,TGCAGTGCTAGACGACCAGCGGGGGTCTACGAGCAGTACTTC,CSARRPAGVYEQYF